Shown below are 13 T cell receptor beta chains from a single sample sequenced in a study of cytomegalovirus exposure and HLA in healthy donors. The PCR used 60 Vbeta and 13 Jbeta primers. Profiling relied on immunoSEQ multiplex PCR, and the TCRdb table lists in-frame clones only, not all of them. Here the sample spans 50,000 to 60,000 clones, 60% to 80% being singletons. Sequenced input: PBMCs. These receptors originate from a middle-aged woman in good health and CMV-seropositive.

The chain's CDR3 is CASSLFDRNYGYTF. CDR3 DNA sequence: TGTGCCAGCAGTTTATTTGACAGAAACTATGGCTACACCTTC. This sequence joins TRBV28 and TRBJ1-2; D may be TRBD1 (5 bases). The V gene's germline CDR1 is MDHEN and CDR2 SYDVKM. V was trimmed by 1 base and J by 2 bases, leaving 8 bases between them. This CDR3 contains 14 residues.

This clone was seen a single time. The CDR3 sequence: CASSYSGSAQKLFF. The CDR3 region has the DNA TGTGCCAGCAGCTACTCCGGGAGTGCCCAAAAACTGTTTTTT. The chain combines TRBV28 with TRBJ1-4; no clear D. Between the trimmed V and J ends, which lost 6 bases and 9 bases, there was a span of 17 bases. The CDR3 spans 14 residues. Germline V gives CDR1 MDHEN, CDR2 SYDVKM.

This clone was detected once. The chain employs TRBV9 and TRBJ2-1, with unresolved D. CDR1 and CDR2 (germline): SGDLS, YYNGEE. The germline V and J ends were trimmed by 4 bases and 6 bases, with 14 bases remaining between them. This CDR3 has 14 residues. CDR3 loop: CASSRSRSSNEQFF. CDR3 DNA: TGTGCCAGCAGCCGTAGTCGGAGTAGCAATGAGCAGTTCTTC.

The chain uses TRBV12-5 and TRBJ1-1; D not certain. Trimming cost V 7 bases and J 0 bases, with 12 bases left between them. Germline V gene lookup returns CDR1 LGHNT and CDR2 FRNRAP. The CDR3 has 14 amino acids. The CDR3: CASASGMLNTEAFF. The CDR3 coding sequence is TGTGCTAGTGCCTCCGGGATGCTGAACACTGAAGCTTTCTTT.

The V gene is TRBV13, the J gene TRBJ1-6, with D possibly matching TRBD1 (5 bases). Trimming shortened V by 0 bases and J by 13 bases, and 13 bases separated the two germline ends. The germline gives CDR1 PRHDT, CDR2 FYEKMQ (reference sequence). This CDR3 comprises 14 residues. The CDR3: CASSLGQGPLPLHF. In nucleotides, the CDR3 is TGTGCCAGCAGCTTAGGCCAGGGTCCCCTTCCCCTCCACTTT. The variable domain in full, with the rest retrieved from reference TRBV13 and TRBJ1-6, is AAGVIQSPRHLIKEKRETATLKCYPIPRHDTVYWYQQGPGQDPQFLISFYEKMQSDKGSIPDRFSAQQFSDYHSELNMSSLELGDSALYFCASSLGQGPLPLHFGNGTRLTVT.

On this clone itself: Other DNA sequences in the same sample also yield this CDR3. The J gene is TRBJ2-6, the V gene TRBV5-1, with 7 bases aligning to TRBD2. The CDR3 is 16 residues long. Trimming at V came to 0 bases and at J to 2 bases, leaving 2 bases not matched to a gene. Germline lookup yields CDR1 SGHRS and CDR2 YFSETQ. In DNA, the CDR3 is TGCGCCAGCAGCTTGGTTGCGGGGGCTGGGGCCAACGTCCTGACTTTC. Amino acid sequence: CASSLVAGAGANVLTF.

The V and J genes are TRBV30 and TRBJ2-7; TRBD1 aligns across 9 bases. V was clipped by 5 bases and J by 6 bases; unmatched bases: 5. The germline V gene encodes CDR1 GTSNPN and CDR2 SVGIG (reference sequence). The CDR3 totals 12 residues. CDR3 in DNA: TGTGCCTGGGGGACAGGGAACGGCGAGCAGTACTTC. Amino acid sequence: CAWGTGNGEQYF.

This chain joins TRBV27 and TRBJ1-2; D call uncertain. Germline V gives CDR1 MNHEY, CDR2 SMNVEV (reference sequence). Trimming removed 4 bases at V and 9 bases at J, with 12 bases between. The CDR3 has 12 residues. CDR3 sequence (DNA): TGTGCCAGCAGTTACCGAGGGTACCGCTACACCTTC. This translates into CASSYRGYRYTF.

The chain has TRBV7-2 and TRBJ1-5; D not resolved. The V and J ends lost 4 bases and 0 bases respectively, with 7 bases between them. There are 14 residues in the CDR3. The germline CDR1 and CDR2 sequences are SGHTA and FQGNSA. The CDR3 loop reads CASSSQYSNQPQHF. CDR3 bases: TGTGCCAGCAGCTCTCAGTATAGCAATCAGCCCCAGCATTTT.

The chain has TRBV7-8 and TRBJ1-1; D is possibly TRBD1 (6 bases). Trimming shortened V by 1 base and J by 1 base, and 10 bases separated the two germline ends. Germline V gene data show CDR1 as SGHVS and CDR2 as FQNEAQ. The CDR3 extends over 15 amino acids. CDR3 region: CASSLGQGSNTEAFF. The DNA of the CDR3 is TGTGCCAGCAGCTTAGGTCAGGGGTCGAACACTGAAGCTTTCTTT. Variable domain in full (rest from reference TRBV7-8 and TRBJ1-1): GAGVSQSPRYKVAKRGQDVALRCDPISGHVSLFWYQQALGQGPEFLTYFQNEAQLDKSGLPSDRFFAERPEGSVSTLKIQRTQQEDSAVYLCASSLGQGSNTEAFFGQGTRLTVV.

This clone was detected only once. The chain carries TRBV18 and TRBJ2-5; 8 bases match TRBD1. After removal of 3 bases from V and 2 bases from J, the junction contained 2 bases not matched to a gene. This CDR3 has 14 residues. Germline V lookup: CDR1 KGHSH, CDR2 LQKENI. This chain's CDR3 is CASSPDRGQETQYF. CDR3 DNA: TGTGCCAGCTCACCCGACAGGGGACAAGAGACCCAGTACTTC.

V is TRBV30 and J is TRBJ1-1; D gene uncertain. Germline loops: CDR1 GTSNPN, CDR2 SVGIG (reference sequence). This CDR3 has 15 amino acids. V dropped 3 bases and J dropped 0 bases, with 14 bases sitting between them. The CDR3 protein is CAWRKSGQMNTEAFF. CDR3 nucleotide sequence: TGTGCCTGGAGAAAGTCAGGTCAAATGAACACTGAAGCTTTCTTT.

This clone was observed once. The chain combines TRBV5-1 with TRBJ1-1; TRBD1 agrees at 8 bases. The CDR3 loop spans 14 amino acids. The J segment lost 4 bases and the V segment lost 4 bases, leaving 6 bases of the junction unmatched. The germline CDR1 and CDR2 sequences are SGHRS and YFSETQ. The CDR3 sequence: CASSQIGQGTEAFF. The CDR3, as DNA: TGCGCCAGCAGCCAAATTGGACAGGGCACTGAAGCTTTCTTT.